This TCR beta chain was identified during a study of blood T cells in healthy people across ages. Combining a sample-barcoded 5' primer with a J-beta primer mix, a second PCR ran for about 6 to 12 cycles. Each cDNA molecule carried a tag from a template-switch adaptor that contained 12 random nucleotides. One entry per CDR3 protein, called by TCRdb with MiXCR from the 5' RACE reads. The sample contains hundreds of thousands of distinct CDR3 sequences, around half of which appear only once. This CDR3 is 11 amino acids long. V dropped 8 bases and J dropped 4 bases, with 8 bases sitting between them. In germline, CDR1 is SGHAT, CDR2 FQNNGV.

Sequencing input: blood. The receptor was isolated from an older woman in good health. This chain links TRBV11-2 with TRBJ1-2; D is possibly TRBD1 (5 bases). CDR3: CASQGVYGYTF. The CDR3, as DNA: TGTGCCAGCCAGGGAGTCTATGGCTACACCTTC.